Included here is one TCR beta chain sequence, with context. This clonotype was detected ten times or more. This clone's antigen is unknown. There are no base qualities to consult, and no much larger clone falls within one base. Including the terminal cysteine and phenylalanine, the CDR3 comprises 16 residues. Only the CDR3 DNA stays, 48 bases, in frame from base 1. V lost 2 bases and J lost 5 bases; the stretch between them is 18 bases long. Per the germline V gene (reference sequence), MNHNY is the CDR1 and SVGAGI is the CDR2. The data belong to a study of spatial heterogeneity in lung cancer (dated by TCRdb to between 2018 and 2021). Notes on the research overall: More beta-chain than alpha-chain transcripts were consistently detected, likely reflecting higher beta-chain transcript abundance. In the raw uncorrected reads, each unique combination of TCR and UMI appeared on average more than ten times. In non-small cell lung cancer, the study quantitatively compared TCR alpha and beta repertoires across several tumor regions, matched nontumor lung, and blood. The study linked features of the TCR repertoire to counts of nonsynonymous mutations, which were determined by whole-exome sequencing of tumor tissue. Both alpha and beta chains were TCR-sequenced in samples taken at surgery, namely 220 tumor regions, 63 to 70 matched nontumor lung samples and just over 55 PBMC samples.

The library was obtained by 5' RACE. Instrument on record: NextSeq 500. To allow correction of PCR and sequencing errors, the TCR library protocol tagged every TCR cDNA molecule with a unique molecular identifier. The study's processing was this. Decombinator tools were used for TCR identification, UMI-based error correction and CDR3 extraction. Expanded TCRs were defined as those above a frequency of 2 per 1,000, corresponding to the top 1% of the tumor frequency distribution. Renyi diversity was computed with the R vegan package after each repertoire had been subsampled 100 times to 5,000 TCRs. CDR3 similarity networks were built from amino acid triplet string-kernel similarity, with CDR3s being connected when pairwise similarity was above 0.82. TCRdb reprocessing: public reads trimmed at Q25 with fastp, clones called with MiXCR, in-frame beta chains kept. Each CDR3 protein gets just one entry, which takes the most common genes and DNA from the rows behind it. These V and J calls derive from TCRdb rather than the authors' analysis. The sample includes about 26,000 distinct CDR3 sequences, with 13% observed a single time. The ten largest clonotypes hold roughly 26% of the sample.

Reading the label with the study, this specimen's time point is: sample taken at primary tumor resection. Without any cell sorting, TCR sequencing was performed on whole RNA extracted either from tumor and nontumor lung tissue or from cryopreserved PBMC samples. Donors were 65 to 85 patients with early-stage, untreated non-small cell lung cancer from the lung TRACERx cohort. Patients were selected for TCR sequencing only if sufficient RNA was available from at least two tumor regions. Study-wide findings and limitations: Ubiquitous expanded tumor TCRs were found in blood more often at tumor resection than at routine follow-up. Additional single-cell paired TCR alpha and beta sequencing was considered necessary to confirm, at a functional level, the hypothesis that regional TCRs recognize regional mutations.

The sequences come from PBMCs, collected at surgery. This TCR was recovered from a female donor with early-stage non-small cell lung cancer. The sequence joins TRBV6-6 to TRBJ1-1, with TRBD1 tentatively as D gene (6 bases match). The DNA is TGTGCCAGCAGTTACGCCCCCGGGGGCGCCGTTACTGAAGCTTTCTTT. This encodes CASSYAPGGAVTEAFF.